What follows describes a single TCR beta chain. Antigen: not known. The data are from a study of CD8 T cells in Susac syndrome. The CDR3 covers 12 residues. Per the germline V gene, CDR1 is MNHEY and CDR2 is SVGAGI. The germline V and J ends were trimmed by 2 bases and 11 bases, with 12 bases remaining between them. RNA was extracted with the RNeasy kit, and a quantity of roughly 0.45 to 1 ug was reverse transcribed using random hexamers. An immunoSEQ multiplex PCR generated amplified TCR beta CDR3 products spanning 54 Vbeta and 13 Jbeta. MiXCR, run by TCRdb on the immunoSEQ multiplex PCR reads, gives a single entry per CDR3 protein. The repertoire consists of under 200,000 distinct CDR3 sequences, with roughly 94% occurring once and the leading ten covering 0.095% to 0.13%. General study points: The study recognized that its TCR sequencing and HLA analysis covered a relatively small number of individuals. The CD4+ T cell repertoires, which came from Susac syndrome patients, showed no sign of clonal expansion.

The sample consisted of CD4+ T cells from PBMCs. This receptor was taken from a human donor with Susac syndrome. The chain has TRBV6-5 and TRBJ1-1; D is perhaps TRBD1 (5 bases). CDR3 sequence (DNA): TGTGCCAGCAGTTACCGCACAGGAGGGGCTTTCTTT. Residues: CASSYRTGGAFF.